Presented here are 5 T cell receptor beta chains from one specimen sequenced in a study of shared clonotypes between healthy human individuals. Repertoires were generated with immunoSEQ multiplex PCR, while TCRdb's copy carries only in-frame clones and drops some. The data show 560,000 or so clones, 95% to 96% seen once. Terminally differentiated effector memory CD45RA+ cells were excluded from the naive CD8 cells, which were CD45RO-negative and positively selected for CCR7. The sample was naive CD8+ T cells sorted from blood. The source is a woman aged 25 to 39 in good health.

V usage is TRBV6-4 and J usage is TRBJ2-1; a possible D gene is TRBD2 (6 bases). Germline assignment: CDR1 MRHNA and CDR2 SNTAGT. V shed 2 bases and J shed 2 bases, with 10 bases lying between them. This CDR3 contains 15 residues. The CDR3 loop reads CASSDNGGTYNEQFF. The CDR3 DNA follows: TGTGCCAGCAGTGACAACGGCGGGACCTACAATGAGCAGTTCTTC.

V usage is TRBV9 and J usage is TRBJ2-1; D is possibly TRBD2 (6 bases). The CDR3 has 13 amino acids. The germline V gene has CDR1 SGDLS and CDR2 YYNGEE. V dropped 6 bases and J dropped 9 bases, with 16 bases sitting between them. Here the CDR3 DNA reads TGTGCCAGCATAGGGATTGCGGGAACTGAGCAGTTCTTC. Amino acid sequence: CASIGIAGTEQFF.

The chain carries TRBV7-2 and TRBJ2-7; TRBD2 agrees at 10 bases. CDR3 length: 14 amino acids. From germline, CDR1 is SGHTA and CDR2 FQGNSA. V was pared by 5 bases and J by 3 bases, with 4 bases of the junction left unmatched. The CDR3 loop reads CASSPGLAYYEQYF. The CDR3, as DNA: TGTGCCAGCAGCCCGGGACTAGCGTACTACGAGCAGTACTTC.

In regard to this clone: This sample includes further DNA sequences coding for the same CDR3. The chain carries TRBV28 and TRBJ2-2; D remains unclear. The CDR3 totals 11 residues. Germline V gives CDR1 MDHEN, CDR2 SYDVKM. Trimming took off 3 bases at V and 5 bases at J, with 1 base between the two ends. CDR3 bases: TGTGCCAGCAGTTTTACCGGGGAGCTGTTTTTT. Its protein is CASSFTGELFF.

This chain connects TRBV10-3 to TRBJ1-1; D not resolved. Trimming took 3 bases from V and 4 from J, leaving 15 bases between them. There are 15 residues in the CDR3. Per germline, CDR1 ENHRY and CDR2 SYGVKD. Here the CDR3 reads CAISDAYRMSTEAFF. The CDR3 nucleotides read TGTGCCATCAGTGACGCGTATCGCATGAGCACTGAAGCTTTCTTT.